The clone carrying this T cell receptor beta chain was counted between two and nine times. What it recognizes is unknown. TCRdb reprocessed the 5' RACE reads via MiXCR and lists one record per CDR3 protein. The table shows 500,000 to 650,000 distinct CDR3 sequences, with around 7.5% occurring only once. Germline assignment: CDR1 MGHRA and CDR2 YSYEKL. The CDR3 spans 15 residues. Trimming took off 1 base at V and 1 base at J, with 10 bases between the two ends. The data stem from a study of identical twins. Whole-study results and caveats: Within cord blood, abundant beta clonotypes carried fewer insertions, but memory repertoires showed no such trend.

The same specimen was also included in a second study, on yellow fever vaccine responses in identical twins.

V and J are TRBV4-1 and TRBJ1-1; D gene unclear. What was sequenced was PBMCs. The TCR comes from a woman aged 18-30 years in good health. CDR3 DNA: TGCGCCAGCAGCCAAGTGGTGACCCCGAACACTGAAGCTTTCTTT. Protein sequence: CASSQVVTPNTEAFF.